The TCR beta chain under discussion was sequenced for a study of blood T cell repertoires in COVID-19. Overall study context: Sites in the United States, Italy and Spain provided acute and convalescent COVID-19 samples. From T cells, B-cell-depleted T cells, or PBMCs came the material, which was cDNA or gDNA.

From germline, CDR1 is DFQATT and CDR2 SNEGSKA (reference sequence). This CDR3 region has 15 residues. The J segment lost 4 bases and the V segment lost 3 bases, leaving 10 bases of the junction unmatched. Per the authors' pipeline: Using reference gene primer amplification, nucleated cell counts were estimated. Assay used: immunoSEQ multiplex PCR; TCRdb lists only in-frame clones, some missing. V and J calls and clone size follow that table, whereas D and trimming were derived from the DNA. Of approximately 190,000 clones in the sample, about 88% were seen once. This receptor was obtained from a woman aged 40 to 55 who had recovered from COVID-19. Sequencing was performed on peripheral blood. This sequence joins TRBV20-1 and TRBJ2-5; 8 nucleotides match TRBD2. CDR3 coding DNA: TGCAGTGCTAGTTTGACGGGAGGGCGGCGAGAGACCCAGTACTTC. It is translated as CSASLTGGRRETQYF.